A selection of T cell receptor beta chains follows, all from one sample in a study of T cells after yellow fever vaccination. TCRdb re-called the 5' RACE reads through MiXCR, storing one row per CDR3 protein. The sample carries about 150,000 distinct CDR3 sequences, about 6.2% recorded once. Sequences were derived from CD4+ T cells sorted from PBMCs, sampled 10 days after the yellow fever booster vaccination. The receptors derive from a man aged 30 to 45 who received the YFV17D yellow fever vaccine. Each CDR3 is given with its conserved first and last residue.

CDR3 length	V gene	CDR3 protein
14	TRBV28	CASTPGQGSYEQYF
13	TRBV5-1	CASSERDTGELFF
15	TRBV24-1	CATSDTLAGRETQYF
14	TRBV20-1	CSAQRESLSHGYTF
14	TRBV6-1	CASSNVRGLETQYF
19	TRBV11-2	CASSLLPLGQGVSTDTQYF
15	TRBV7-2	CASSPWTSGSYEQYF
13	TRBV5-6	CASSLQGTAPLHF
16	TRBV19	CASSILVGFGANVLTF
12	TRBV7-6	CASSLNQNEQFF
14	TRBV5-4	CASSFGEGWNEQFF
14	TRBV6-1	CASAMGGPGEKLFF
14	TRBV7-2	CASSLTATAYEQYF
14	TRBV6-2/TRBV6-3	CASSLETSNTEAFF
13	TRBV7-8	CASSLMGQGTLHF
12	TRBV5-4	CASSVDNYEQYF
11	TRBV7-9	CSSGDSYEQYF
17	TRBV28	CASSSDFTVYSNQPQHF
15	TRBV5-1	CASSLGGGLLDTQYF
13	TRBV5-1	CASSPDGHYGYTF
15	TRBV4-1	CASSRQGGSYNEQFF
16	TRBV5-1	CASSIRLAVSSYEQYF